The clone carrying this T cell receptor beta chain was seen at least ten times. The antigen is unknown. The sample belongs to a study of regulatory T cells in long-lasting Graves disease. Regarding the study as a whole: Persistent disease showed a preference for TRBV28, TRBJ1-2 and TRBJ2-5. Authors noted too few samples as a limitation.

CDR1 SGHTA and CDR2 FQGTGA come from the germline V gene. Trimming removed 5 bases from V and 6 bases from J; junction bases left unmatched: 7. The CDR3 covers 14 residues. Documented time point: newly diagnosed GD, antithyroid drugs for less than 3 months. RNA extracted from PBMCs served as the sequencing template. It was by American Thyroid Association guidelines that Graves' disease was diagnosed. iRepertoire HTBI primers and Arm-PCR of CDR3 regions built TCR beta libraries. TCRdb analysed the multiplex PCR reads with MiXCR anew, one entry per CDR3 protein. Seen here are about 220,000 distinct CDR3 sequences, roughly 19% observed once, and the top ten hold roughly 10%. These data also featured in a second study, about T cells in Graves' hyperthyroidism and ophthalmopathy. From that report: Expanded thyroid clonotypes (above 0.001) were mostly also found in blood.

The TCR sequence derives from a woman in her twenties or thirties with Graves disease. The chain recombines TRBV7-3 with TRBJ1-1; 9 positions match TRBD1. The material was peripheral blood mononuclear cells (PBMCs), obtained at new diagnosis, from a patient treated with antithyroid drugs. The CDR3 nucleotides read TGTGCCAGCAGCCGGGACAGGGTTGGTGCTGAAGCTTTCTTT. Its protein product is CASSRDRVGAEAFF.